This TCR beta chain originates from a study of shared clonotypes between healthy human individuals. Study information: In total, the donors were a couple of women and a few men aged 18 to 49.

TCRdb's copy holds only in-frame clones and misses some; the assay was immunoSEQ multiplex PCR. The data contain about 2 million clones, about 95% of them singletons. Overall study results and limits: Generally, naive subsets came out with larger estimated richness than memory subsets. Relative to their counterparts shared across all four donors, non-shared clonotypes exhibited diminished generation probabilities.

Germline lookup yields CDR1 MRHNA and CDR2 SNTAGT. Trimming pared 10 bases from V and 1 base from J, leaving 14 bases between. The CDR3 totals 13 residues. CD45RO-negative cells were positively selected for CCR7, leaving out terminally differentiated effector memory CD45RA+ cells. As to this clone: The antigen remains undetermined.

Sequencing used naive CD8+ T cells sorted from blood. The TCR originated in a man between 18 and 35 years old in good health. V gene TRBV6-4 combines with J gene TRBJ2-7; D is undetermined. CDR3 protein: CATPGSPSYEQYF. The CDR3 DNA follows: TGTGCCACCCCCGGGTCCCCTTCCTACGAGCAGTACTTC.